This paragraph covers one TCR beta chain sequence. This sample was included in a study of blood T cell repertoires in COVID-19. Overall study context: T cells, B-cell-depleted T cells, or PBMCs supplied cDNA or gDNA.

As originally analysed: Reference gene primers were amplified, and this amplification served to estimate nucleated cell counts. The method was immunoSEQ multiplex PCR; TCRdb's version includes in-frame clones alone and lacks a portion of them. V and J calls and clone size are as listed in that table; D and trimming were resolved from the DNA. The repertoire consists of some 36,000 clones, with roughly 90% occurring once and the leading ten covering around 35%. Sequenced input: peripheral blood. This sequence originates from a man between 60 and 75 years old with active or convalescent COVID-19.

This chain's CDR3 is CASSLRLAGGQETQYF. Written as DNA, the CDR3 is TGCGCCAGCAGCCTGAGACTAGCGGGGGGACAAGAGACCCAGTACTTC. The chain is built from TRBV5-1 and TRBJ2-5; 13 nucleotides line up with TRBD2. This CDR3 is built from 16 residues. Trimming took 4 bases from V and 2 from J; bases not matched to a gene: 5. The germline gives CDR1 SGHRS, CDR2 YFSETQ.